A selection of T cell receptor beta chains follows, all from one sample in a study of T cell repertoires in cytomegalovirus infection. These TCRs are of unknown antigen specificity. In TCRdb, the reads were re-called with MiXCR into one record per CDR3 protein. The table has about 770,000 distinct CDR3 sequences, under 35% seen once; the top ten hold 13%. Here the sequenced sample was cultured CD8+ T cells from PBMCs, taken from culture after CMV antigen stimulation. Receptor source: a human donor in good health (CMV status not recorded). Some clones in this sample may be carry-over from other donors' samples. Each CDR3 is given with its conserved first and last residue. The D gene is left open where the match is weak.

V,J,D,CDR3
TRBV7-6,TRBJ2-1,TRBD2,CASSLGLAAGYNEQFF
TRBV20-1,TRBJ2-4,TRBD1,CSAPRDRNIQYF
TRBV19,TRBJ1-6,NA,CATSGGFYSPLHF
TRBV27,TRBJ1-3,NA,CASGGGNTIYF
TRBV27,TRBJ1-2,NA,CASSLSSRQDTETF
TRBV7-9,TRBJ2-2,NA,CASSDTGSGTGELFF
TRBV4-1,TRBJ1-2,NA,CASSQDRAENYGYTF
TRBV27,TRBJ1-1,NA,CASSLGQRGAEAFF
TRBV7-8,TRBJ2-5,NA,CASSLAPSDSAEETQYF
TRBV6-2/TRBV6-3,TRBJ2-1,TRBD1,CASTDGTESYNEQFF
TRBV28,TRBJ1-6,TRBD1,CASSPRTGVQSPLHF
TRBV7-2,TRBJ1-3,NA,CASSLSRGNTIYF
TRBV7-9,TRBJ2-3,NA,CASSPPRDTRRDTQYF
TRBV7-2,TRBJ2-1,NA,CASSFGNSGDEQFF
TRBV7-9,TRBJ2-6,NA,CASSPLSAAPSGANVLTF
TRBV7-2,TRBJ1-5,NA,CASSPTRGGGYSNQPQHF
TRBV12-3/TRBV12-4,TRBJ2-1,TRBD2,CATQQAGENEQFF
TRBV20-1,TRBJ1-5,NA,CSATDSSNQPQHF
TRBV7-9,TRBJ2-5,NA,CASSPSIWGETQYF
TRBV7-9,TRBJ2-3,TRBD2,CASSLSSGGLTDTQYF
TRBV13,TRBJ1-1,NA,CASSLVGGGGKAEAFF
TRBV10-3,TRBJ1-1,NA,CAISESGTNEAFF
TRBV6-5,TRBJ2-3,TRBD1,CASSYEGQGAADTQYF
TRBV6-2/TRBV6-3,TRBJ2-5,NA,CATTSGFKWETQYF
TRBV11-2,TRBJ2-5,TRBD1,CASSVTTGGLWQETQYF
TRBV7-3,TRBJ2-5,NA,CASSTGGLAQETQYF
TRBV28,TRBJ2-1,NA,CASSSSDRSNDEQFF